The next 11 T cell receptor beta chains were all read from a single sample in a study of cytomegalovirus exposure and HLA in healthy donors (dated by TCRdb to between 2016 and 2019). The library was generated by the immunoSEQ multiplex PCR assay. A mixture of 60 forward primers for TCR Vbeta segments and 13 reverse primers for TCR Jbeta segments was used in the multiplex PCR. TCRdb retrieved this table from immuneACCESS and kept in-frame rearrangements only. Not all clones are present; in checked studies, unresolved V genes account for under half, and no reason is known for the remainder. Present in this sample are approximately 130,000 clones, over 65% of which were seen just once. About 1.7% of the sample belongs to the ten largest clones. The sample was PBMCs. The receptor set was obtained from a man younger than 35 in good health and CMV-seronegative.

The V call is TRBV7-3, the J call TRBJ1-1; the D gene is possibly TRBD1 (5 bases). Trimming took 4 bases from V and 8 from J, leaving 17 bases between them. CDR1 is SGHTA, CDR2 FQGTGA, per germline. This CDR3 spans 14 amino acids. CDR3 amino acids: CASSSWGDPTEAFF. CDR3 bases: TGTGCCAGCAGCTCGTGGGGGGACCCTACGGAAGCTTTCTTT.

V and J are TRBV9 and TRBJ1-2; 8 bases align to TRBD1. CDR1 SGDLS and CDR2 YYNGEE come from the germline V gene. The trim removed 0 bases at V and 4 bases at J, leaving 11 bases unmatched. The CDR3 is 17 amino acids. The CDR3 is CASSVGTGWSSSYGYTF. The CDR3 bases are TGTGCCAGCAGCGTAGGGACAGGGTGGAGTTCTAGCTATGGCTACACCTTC.

To note about this clone: Different DNA sequences within this sample yield the same CDR3. In DNA, the CDR3 is TGTGCCAGCAGCCAAGATATAGGTGGAGCGAACTATGGCTACACCTTC. Amino acids: CASSQDIGGANYGYTF. The rearrangement links TRBV14 to TRBJ1-2; D call uncertain. V was cut by 0 bases and J by 2 bases, with 13 bases left in between. CDR1 and CDR2 from the germline V gene are SGHDN and FVKESK. This CDR3 spans 16 amino acids.

CDR3 protein: CASSPNSGGVDYGYTF. As DNA, the CDR3 is TGTGCCAGCTCACCAAACTCAGGAGGGGTGGACTATGGCTACACCTTC. The V call is TRBV18, the J call TRBJ1-2; tentatively, D is TRBD1 (5 bases). Trimming removed 2 bases at V and 3 bases at J, with 16 bases between. CDR1 is KGHSH, CDR2 LQKENI, per germline. The CDR3 sequence is 16 residues long.

Of note for this clone: This CDR3 is also generated by other DNA sequences in the sample. The chain uses TRBV7-8 and TRBJ2-3; no definite D call. Germline CDR1 and CDR2: SGHVS and FQNEAQ. The CDR3 is 14 residues long. V was pared by 5 bases and J by 4 bases, with 13 bases between. The CDR3 sequence: CASSPDPRSDTQYF. In nucleotides, the CDR3 is TGTGCCAGCAGCCCCGACCCTAGGTCAGATACGCAGTATTTT.

The sample holds a few counts of this clone. V and J are TRBV23-1 and TRBJ2-7; 10 bases are shared with TRBD1. TRBV23-1 is recorded as an ORF, its role being uncertain. The length of the CDR3 is 13 residues. V lost 4 bases to trimming and J lost 5 bases; unmatched junction nucleotides: 2. The CDR3 loop is CASSPTGGHEQYF. The CDR3 nucleotides are TGCGCCAGCAGTCCGACAGGGGGCCACGAGCAGTACTTC.

The chain joins TRBV5-6 to TRBJ2-5, with TRBD2 matching over 7 bases. This CDR3 comprises 14 residues. Germline V gene sequence: CDR1 SGHDT, CDR2 YYEEEE. Trimming cost V 3 bases and J 9 bases; bases outside gene matches: 11. This chain's CDR3 is CASSSWGGWSSQYF. CDR3 sequence (DNA): TGTGCCAGCAGCTCTTGGGGGGGATGGAGCTCCCAGTACTTC.

This rearrangement joins TRBV6-1 to TRBJ1-5, with D possibly being TRBD1 (5 bases). The CDR3 is 15 residues long. CDR1 is MNHNS and CDR2 is SASEGT in the germline V gene. V was clipped by 6 bases and J by 4 bases, with 16 bases between them. The CDR3 region is CASSPGQGGNQPQHF. The CDR3 DNA sequence: TGTGCCAGCAGCCCAGGGCAGGGAGGTAATCAGCCCCAGCATTTT.

This chain uses TRBV4-1 with TRBJ2-3; a weak D match, TRBD2 (6 bases). V gave up 0 bases and J gave up 8 bases, with 6 bases separating them. Germline CDR1 MGHRA, CDR2 YSYEKL. The CDR3 loop spans 12 amino acids. Written as DNA, the CDR3 is TGCGCCAGCAGCCAAGACGGGGGTACGCAGTATTTT. The encoded protein is CASSQDGGTQYF.

The V gene is TRBV5-4, the J gene TRBJ2-7, with D possibly TRBD1 on 6 matching bases. Germline assignment: CDR1 SGHNT and CDR2 YYREEE (reference sequence). The germline V and J ends were trimmed by 5 bases and 0 bases, with 9 bases remaining between them. The CDR3 is made up of 13 amino acids. The CDR3 spells CASSRGYSYEQYF. CDR3 nucleotides: TGTGCCAGCAGTAGGGGGTACTCCTACGAGCAGTACTTC. Together with reference TRBV5-4 and TRBJ2-7, the CDR3 gives the full variable domain: ETGVTQSPTHLIKTRGQQVTLRCSSQSGHNTVSWYQQALGQGPQFIFQYYREEENGRGNFPPRFSGLQFPNYSSELNVNALELDDSALYLCASSRGYSYEQYFGPGTRLTVT.

The chain joins TRBV5-1 to TRBJ1-3; 9 bases match TRBD1. The CDR3 contains 16 residues. With 2 bases clipped from V and 3 bases from J, the junction kept 6 bases outside the gene matches. Germline V gene lookup returns CDR1 SGHRS and CDR2 YFSETQ. The CDR3 spells CASSLGTGGFGNTIYF. The CDR3, as DNA: TGCGCCAGCAGCTTAGGAACAGGGGGCTTTGGAAACACCATATATTTT. Using reference TRBV5-1 and TRBJ1-3 for the parts outside the CDR3, the full variable domain is KAGVTQTPRYLIKTRGQQVTLSCSPISGHRSVSWYQQTPGQGLQFLFEYFSETQRNKGNFPGRFSGRQFSNSRSEMNVSTLELGDSALYLCASSLGTGGFGNTIYFGEGSWLTVV.